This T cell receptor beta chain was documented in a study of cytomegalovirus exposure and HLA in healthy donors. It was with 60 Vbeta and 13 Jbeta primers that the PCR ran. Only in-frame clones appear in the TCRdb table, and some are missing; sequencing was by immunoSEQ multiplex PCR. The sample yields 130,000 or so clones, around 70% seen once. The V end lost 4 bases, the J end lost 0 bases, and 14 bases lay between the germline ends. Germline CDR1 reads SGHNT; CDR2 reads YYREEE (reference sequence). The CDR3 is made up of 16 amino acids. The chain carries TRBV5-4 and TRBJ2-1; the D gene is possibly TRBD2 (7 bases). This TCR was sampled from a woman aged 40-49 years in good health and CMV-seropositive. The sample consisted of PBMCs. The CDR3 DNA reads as TGTGCCAGCAGCCTCGGCGGGGGCAGCTCCTACAATGAGCAGTTCTTC. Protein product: CASSLGGGSSYNEQFF.